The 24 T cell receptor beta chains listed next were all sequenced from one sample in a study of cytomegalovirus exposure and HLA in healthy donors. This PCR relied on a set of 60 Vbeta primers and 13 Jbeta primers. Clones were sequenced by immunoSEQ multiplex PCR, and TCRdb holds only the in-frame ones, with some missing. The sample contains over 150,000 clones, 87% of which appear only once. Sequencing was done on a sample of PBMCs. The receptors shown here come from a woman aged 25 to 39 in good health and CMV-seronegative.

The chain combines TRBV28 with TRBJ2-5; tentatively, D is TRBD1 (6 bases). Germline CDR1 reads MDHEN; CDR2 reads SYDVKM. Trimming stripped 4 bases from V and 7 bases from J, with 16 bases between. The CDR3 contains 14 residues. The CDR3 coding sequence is TGTGCCAGCAGTTCCCAACAGGGTCCCGGGACCCAGTACTTC. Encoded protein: CASSSQQGPGTQYF.

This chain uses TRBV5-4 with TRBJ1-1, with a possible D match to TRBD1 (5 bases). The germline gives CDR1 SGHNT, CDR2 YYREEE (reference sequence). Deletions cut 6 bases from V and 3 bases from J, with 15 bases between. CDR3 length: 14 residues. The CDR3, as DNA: TGTGCCAGCACCCGATTAGAAGGGGACACTGAAGCTTTCTTT. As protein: CASTRLEGDTEAFF.

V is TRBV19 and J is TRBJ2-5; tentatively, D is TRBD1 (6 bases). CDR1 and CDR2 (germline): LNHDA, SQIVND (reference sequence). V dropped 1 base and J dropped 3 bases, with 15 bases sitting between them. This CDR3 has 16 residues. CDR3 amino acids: CASSIVSAGEKETQYF. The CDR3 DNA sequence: TGTGCCAGTAGTATAGTTTCGGCAGGGGAAAAAGAGACCCAGTACTTC.

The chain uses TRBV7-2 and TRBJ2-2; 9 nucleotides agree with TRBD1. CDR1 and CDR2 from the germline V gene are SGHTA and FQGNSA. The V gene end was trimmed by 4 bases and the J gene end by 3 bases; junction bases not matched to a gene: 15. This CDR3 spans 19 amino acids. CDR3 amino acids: CASSSRSAGDRAYTGELFF. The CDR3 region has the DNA TGTGCCAGCAGCTCCCGTTCCGCGGGGGACAGGGCTTACACCGGGGAGCTGTTTTTT.

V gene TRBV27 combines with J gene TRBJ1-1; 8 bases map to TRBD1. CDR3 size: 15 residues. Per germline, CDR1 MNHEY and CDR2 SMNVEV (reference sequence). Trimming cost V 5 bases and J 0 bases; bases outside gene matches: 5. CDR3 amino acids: CASSQGAFMNTEAFF. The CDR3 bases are TGTGCCAGCAGTCAGGGGGCCTTCATGAACACTGAAGCTTTCTTT.

The CDR3 protein is CVTSGASPPGEQYF. In DNA form, the CDR3 reads TGTGTAACCTCGGGCGCCTCCCCCCCGGGGGAGCAGTACTTC. This rearrangement joins TRBV28 to TRBJ2-7; maybe TRBD2 (5 bases). This CDR3 has 14 amino acids. From germline, CDR1 is MDHEN and CDR2 SYDVKM.

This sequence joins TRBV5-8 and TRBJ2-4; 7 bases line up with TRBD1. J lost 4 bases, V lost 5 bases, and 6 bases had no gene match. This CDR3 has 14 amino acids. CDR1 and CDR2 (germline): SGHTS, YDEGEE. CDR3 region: CASRPDRIKNIQYF. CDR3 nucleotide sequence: TGTGCCAGCAGACCGGACAGGATTAAAAACATTCAGTACTTC.

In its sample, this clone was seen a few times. The CDR3 nucleotides read TGTGCCATCAGTGAGTCTGGCCAGAACACTGAAGCTTTCTTT. Encoded protein: CAISESGQNTEAFF. The chain links TRBV10-3 to TRBJ1-1, with no clear D. Germline CDR1 is ENHRY and CDR2 is SYGVKD. The CDR3 consists of 14 residues. The ends were cut back, 0 bases at V and 1 base at J, with 6 bases in the middle.

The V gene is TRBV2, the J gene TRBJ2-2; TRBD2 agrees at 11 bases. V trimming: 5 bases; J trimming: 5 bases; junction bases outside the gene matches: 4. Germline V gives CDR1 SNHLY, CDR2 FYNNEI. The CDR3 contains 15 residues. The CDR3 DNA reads TGTGCCAGCAGTCTAGCGGGGGGAGGGACCGGGGAGCTGTTTTTT. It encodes CASSLAGGGTGELFF.

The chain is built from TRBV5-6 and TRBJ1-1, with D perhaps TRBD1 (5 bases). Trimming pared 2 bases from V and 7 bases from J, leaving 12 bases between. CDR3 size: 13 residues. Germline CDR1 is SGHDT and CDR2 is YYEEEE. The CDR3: CASSFWGVVEAFF. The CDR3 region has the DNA TGTGCCAGCAGCTTTTGGGGGGTGGTTGAAGCTTTCTTT.

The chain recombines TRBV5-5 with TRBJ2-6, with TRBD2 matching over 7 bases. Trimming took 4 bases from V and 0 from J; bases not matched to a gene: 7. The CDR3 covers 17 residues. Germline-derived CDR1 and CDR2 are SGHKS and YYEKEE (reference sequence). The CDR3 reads CASSAGVLASGANVLTF. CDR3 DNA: TGTGCCAGCAGCGCGGGGGTGCTTGCCTCTGGGGCCAACGTCCTGACTTTC.

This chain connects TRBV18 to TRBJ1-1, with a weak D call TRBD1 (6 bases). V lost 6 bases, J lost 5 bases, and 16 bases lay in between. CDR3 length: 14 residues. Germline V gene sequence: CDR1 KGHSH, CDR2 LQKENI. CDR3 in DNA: TGTGCCAGCTCTGGTGACAGGATTGGGACTGAAGCTTTCTTT. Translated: CASSGDRIGTEAFF.

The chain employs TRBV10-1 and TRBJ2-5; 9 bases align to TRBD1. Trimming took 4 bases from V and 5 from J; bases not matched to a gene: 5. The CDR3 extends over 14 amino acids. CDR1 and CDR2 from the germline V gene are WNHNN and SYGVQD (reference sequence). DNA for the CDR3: TGCGCCAGCAGTGCTAACAGGGGGCAGGAGACCCAGTACTTC. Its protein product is CASSANRGQETQYF.

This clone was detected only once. The CDR3, as DNA: TGTGCCAGCAGCTTACAACAGGGGGATGAGCAGTTCTTC. Protein sequence: CASSLQQGDEQFF. The V and J genes are TRBV11-3 and TRBJ2-1, with TRBD1 matching 8 bases. Germline CDR1 reads SGHNT; CDR2 reads YENEEA. The CDR3 sequence is 13 residues long. V lost 2 bases, J lost 8 bases, and 2 bases stayed unmatched.

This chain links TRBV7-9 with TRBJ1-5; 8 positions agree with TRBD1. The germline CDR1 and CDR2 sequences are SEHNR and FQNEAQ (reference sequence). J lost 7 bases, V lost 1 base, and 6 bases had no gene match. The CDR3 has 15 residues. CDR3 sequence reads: CASSLGQGAGQPQHF. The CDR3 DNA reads TGTGCCAGCAGCTTAGGGCAGGGGGCGGGACAGCCCCAGCATTTT.

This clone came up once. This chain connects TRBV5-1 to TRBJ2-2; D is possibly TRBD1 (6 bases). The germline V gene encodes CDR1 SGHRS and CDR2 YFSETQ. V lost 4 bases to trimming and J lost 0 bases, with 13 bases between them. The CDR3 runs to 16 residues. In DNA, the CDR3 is TGCGCCAGCAGCCTACGGACAGCTTCGAACACCGGGGAGCTGTTTTTT. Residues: CASSLRTASNTGELFF.

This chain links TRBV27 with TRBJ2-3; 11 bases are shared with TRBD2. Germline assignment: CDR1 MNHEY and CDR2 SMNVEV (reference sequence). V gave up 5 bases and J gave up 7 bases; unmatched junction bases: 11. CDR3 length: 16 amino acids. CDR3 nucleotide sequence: TGTGCCAGCAGTAGAAAGACTAGCGGGACAGATAATACGCAGTATTTT. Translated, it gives CASSRKTSGTDNTQYF.

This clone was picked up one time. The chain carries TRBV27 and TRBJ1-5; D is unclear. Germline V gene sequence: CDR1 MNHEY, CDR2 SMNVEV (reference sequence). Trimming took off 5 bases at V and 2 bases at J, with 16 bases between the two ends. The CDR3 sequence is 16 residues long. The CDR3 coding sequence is TGTGCCAGCAGTATTAGTTCGGGGTTCGGCAATCAGCCCCAGCATTTT. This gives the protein CASSISSGFGNQPQHF.

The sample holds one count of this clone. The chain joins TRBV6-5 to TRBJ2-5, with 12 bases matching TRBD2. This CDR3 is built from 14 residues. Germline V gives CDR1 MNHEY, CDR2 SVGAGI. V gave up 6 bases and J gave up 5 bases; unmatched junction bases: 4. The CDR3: CASSWTSGTETQYF. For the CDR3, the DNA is TGTGCCAGCAGCTGGACTAGCGGGACGGAGACCCAGTACTTC.

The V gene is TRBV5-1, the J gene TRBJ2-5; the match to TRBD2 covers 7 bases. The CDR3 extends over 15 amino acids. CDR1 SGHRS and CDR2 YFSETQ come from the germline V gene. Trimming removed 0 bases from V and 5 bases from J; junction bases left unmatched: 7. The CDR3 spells CASSLGMTSSETQYF. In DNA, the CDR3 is TGCGCCAGCAGCTTGGGGATGACTAGCTCGGAGACCCAGTACTTC.

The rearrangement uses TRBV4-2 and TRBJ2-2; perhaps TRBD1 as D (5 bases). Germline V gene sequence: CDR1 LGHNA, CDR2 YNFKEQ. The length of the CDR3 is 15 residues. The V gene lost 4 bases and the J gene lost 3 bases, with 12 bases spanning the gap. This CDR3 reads CASSPSWGDTGELFF. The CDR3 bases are TGTGCCAGCAGCCCCTCGTGGGGCGACACCGGGGAGCTGTTTTTT.

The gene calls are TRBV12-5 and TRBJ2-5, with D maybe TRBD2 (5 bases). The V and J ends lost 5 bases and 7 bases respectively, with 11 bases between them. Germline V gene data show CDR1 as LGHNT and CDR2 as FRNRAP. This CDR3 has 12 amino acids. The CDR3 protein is CASGHGGGTQYF. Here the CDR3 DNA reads TGTGCTAGTGGTCACGGAGGAGGGACCCAGTACTTC. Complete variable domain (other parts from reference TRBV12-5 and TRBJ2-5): DARVTQTPRHKVTEMGQEVTMRCQPILGHNTVFWYRQTMMQGLELLAYFRNRAPLDDSGMPKDRFSAEMPDATLATLKIQPSEPRDSAVYFCASGHGGGTQYFGPGTRLLVL.

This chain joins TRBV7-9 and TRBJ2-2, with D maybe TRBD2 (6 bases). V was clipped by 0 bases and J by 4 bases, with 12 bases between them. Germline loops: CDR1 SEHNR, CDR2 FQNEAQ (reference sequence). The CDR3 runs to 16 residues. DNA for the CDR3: TGTGCCAGCAGCTTAGCTGGAGGGATTATCACCGGGGAGCTGTTTTTT. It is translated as CASSLAGGIITGELFF. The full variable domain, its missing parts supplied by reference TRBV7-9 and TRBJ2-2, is DTGVSQNPRHKITKRGQNVTFRCDPISEHNRLYWYRQTLGQGPEFLTYFQNEAQLEKSRLLSDRFSAERPKGSFSTLEIQRTEQGDSAMYLCASSLAGGIITGELFFGEGSRLTVL.

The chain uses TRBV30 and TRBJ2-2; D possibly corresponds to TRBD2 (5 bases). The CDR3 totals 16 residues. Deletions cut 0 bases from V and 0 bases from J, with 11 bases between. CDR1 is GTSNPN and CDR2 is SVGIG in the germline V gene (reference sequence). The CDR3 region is CAWSVRVGTNTGELFF. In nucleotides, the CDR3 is TGTGCCTGGAGTGTACGGGTCGGGACGAACACCGGGGAGCTGTTTTTT.